This T cell receptor beta chain was identified during a study of Ad26.COV2.S vaccination and SARS-CoV-2 variants. CDR1 and CDR2 (germline): LNHDA, SQIVND (reference sequence). V lost 11 bases and J lost 4, with 14 bases in between. This CDR3 has 12 residues. Assay used: immunoSEQ multiplex PCR; TCRdb lists only in-frame clones, some missing. Among about 680,000 clones listed, 70% to 90% were seen once. Indicated treatment: 15 to 20 received Ad26.COV2.S at low or high dose, single or two shots; 5 received placebo; per-sample allocation not given. Samples were taken on day 63 after the first vaccine or placebo injection.

This chain joins TRBV19 and TRBJ1-2, with D hard to call. The sequence was obtained from a person between 18 and 60 years old who received the Ad26.COV2.S COVID-19 vaccine or a placebo. The sample consisted of peripheral blood, taken in a trial of Ad26.COV2.S vaccine versus placebo. CDR3 region: CAAYGGRYGYTF. The CDR3 DNA reads TGTGCCGCGTATGGCGGCCGCTATGGCTACACCTTC.